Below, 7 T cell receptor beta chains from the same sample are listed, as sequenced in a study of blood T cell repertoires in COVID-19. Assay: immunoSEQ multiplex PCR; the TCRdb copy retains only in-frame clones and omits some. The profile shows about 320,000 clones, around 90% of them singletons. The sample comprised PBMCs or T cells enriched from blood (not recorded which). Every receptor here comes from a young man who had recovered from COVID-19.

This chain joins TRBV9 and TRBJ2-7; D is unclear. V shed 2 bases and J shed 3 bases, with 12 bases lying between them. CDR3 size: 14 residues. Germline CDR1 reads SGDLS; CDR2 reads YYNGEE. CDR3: CASSVGRIDYEQYF. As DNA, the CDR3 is TGTGCCAGCAGCGTGGGCAGGATAGACTACGAGCAGTACTTC.

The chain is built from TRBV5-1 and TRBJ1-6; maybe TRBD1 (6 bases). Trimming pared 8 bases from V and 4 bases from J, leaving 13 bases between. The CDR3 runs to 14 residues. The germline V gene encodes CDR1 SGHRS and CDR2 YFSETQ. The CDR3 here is CASLRQDYNSPLHF. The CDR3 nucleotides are TGCGCCAGTTTACGACAGGATTATAATTCACCCCTCCACTTT.

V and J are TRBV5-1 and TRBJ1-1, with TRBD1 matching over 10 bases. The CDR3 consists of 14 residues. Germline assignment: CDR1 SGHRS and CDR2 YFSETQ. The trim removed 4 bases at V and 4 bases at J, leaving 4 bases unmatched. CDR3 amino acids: CASSPDRGGTEAFF. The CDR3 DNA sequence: TGCGCCAGCAGCCCGGACAGGGGGGGCACTGAAGCTTTCTTT.

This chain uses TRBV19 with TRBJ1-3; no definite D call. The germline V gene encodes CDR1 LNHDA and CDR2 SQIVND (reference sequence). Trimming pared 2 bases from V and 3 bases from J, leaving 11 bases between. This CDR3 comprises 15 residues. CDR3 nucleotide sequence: TGTGCCAGTAGTATAAATCAGGTGAATGGAAACACCATATATTTT. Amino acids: CASSINQVNGNTIYF. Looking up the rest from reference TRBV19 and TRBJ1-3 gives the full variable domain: DGGITQSPKYLFRKEGQNVTLSCEQNLNHDAMYWYRQDPGQGLRLIYYSQIVNDFQKGDIAEGYSVSREKKESFPLTVTSAQKNPTAFYLCASSINQVNGNTIYFGEGSWLTVV.

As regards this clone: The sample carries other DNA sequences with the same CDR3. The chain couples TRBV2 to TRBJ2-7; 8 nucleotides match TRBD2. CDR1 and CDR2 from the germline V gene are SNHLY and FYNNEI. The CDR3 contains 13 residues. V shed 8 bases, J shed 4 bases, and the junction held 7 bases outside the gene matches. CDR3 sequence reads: CASLGLVSYEQYF. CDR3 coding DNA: TGTGCCAGCTTGGGACTAGTGAGTTACGAGCAGTACTTC.

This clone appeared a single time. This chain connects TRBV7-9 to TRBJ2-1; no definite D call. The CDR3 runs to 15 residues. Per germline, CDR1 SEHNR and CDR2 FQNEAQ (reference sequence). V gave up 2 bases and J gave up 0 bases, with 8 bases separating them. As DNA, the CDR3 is TGTGCCAGCAGCTTAATCGCGGTCTCCTACAATGAGCAGTTCTTC. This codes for CASSLIAVSYNEQFF.

Here the CDR3 DNA reads TGTGCCAGCAGGACGGACAGGGGATATGGCTACACCTTC. The encoded protein is CASRTDRGYGYTF. The chain is built from TRBV7-9 and TRBJ1-2, with 9 bases matching TRBD1. Per the germline V gene, CDR1 is SEHNR and CDR2 is FQNEAQ (reference sequence). The trim removed 6 bases at V and 5 bases at J, leaving 4 bases unmatched. The CDR3 extends over 13 amino acids. Filled out from reference TRBV7-9 and TRBJ1-2, the complete variable domain reads DTGVSQNPRHKITKRGQNVTFRCDPISEHNRLYWYRQTLGQGPEFLTYFQNEAQLEKSRLLSDRFSAERPKGSFSTLEIQRTEQGDSAMYLCASRTDRGYGYTFGSGTRLTVV.